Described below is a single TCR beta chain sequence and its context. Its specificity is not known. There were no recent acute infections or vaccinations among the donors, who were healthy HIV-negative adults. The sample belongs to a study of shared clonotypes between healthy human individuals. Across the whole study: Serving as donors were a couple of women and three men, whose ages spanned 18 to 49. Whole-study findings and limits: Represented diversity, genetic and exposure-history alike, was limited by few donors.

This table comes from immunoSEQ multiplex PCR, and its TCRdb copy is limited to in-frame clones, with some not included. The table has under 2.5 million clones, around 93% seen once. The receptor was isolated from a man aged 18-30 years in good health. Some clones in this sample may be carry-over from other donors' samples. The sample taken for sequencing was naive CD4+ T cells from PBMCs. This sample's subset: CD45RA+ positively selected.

The CDR3 nucleotides are TGTGCCAGCTCACCTTCTGTGAGGATCTACGAGCAGTACTTC. Translating gives CASSPSVRIYEQYF. V and J are TRBV18 and TRBJ2-7; D unresolved. V was trimmed by 3 bases and J by 3 bases, leaving 12 bases between them. CDR3 length: 14 amino acids. Per the germline V gene, CDR1 is KGHSH and CDR2 is LQKENI.